This TCR beta chain was observed in a study of T cell responses to AZD1222 COVID-19 vaccine. Overall study results and limits: Compared with day 0, the breadth and depth of the Spike-specific TCR repertoire rose significantly after two doses of AZD1222.

This table comes from immunoSEQ multiplex PCR, and its TCRdb copy is limited to in-frame clones, with some not included. The sample consists of some 110,000 clones, 70% to 90% of them appearing once. As to this clone: Antigen specificity is unknown.

V dropped 4 bases and J dropped 4; count of bases not matched to a gene: 10. Looked up from germline, CDR1 is SGHAT and CDR2 is FQNNGV. CDR3 size: 17 residues. The clonotype was recovered from an adult who received the AZD1222 COVID-19 vaccine. V and J are TRBV11-2 and TRBJ2-3; 11 bases fit TRBD2. The material was peripheral blood, obtained 28 days after the second AZD1222 dose. The CDR3 coding sequence is TGTGCCAGCAGCTCTGATTATAGCGGGAGGGGGGCAGATACGCAGTATTTT. Amino acid sequence: CASSSDYSGRGADTQYF.